Detailed here is one TCR beta chain. The specificity of this receptor is unknown. Per-nucleotide qualities are absent, and no much larger clonotype sits a single base away. The sample originates from a study of OX40 agonist ivuxolimab in advanced cancers. Study-wide context: The costimulatory receptor OX40 (CD134) was targeted by ivuxolimab, a fully human IgG2 agonistic monoclonal antibody. The monotherapy dose-escalation portion (N ≈ 55 patients) of the phase I ivuxolimab trial is reported in the paper. Prior anti-PD-1, anti-PD-L1 or anti-CTLA-4 therapy was permitted, and less than 45% of dose-escalation patients had received checkpoint inhibitors. Intravenous ivuxolimab was administered to patients every 2 weeks at six dose levels: 0.01, 0.1, 0.3, 1.5, 3 and 10 mg/kg. Partial responses occurred in three dose-escalation patients, of whom one had hepatocellular carcinoma and two had cutaneous melanoma. In the dose-escalation cohort, 70% to 85% of patients were male, and the mean age was approximately 60 years, with a range of roughly 20 to 79. The purpose of peripheral TCRbeta sequencing was to test whether ivuxolimab changed TCR sequence diversity and led to clonal T-cell expansion. Of the approximately 50 dose-escalation patients, hepatocellular carcinoma was present in about 20, melanoma in approximately 15, renal cell carcinoma in 9 and head and neck cancer in 9.

Genomic DNA was isolated from the sorted cells so that the TCRbeta CDR3 region could be sequenced. TCRbeta CDR3 regions were sequenced using the immunoSEQ Assay. TCRdb limited this immuneACCESS table to in-frame rearrangements with V and J called. A share of clones is missing; checked studies link under half to unresolved V genes, and the rest is unexplained. This sample has around 100,000 clones in its table, and 90% of those were observed once. Of the sample, around 0.15% falls within the top ten clones. The trial excluded patients who had a history of autoimmune disease or were on systemic immunosuppression. Peripheral blood for TCR sequencing was collected from all dose cohorts at baseline, on cycle 4 day 1, and on cycle 7 day 1. Samples came from an open-label, multicenter, first-in-human phase I dose-escalation trial of ivuxolimab. Adults with locally advanced or metastatic melanoma, renal cell, hepatocellular, or head and neck squamous cell carcinoma were enrolled in the trial. Before TCR sequencing, CD4+ T cells and CD8+ T cells from peripheral blood were sorted into separate populations.

Here is what the overall study found, with its caveats: Which antigens the clonally expanded peripheral T cells were specific for was not determined. At doses of 0.1 to 3.0 mg/kg, clonal expansion of both CD4+ and CD8+ blood T cells was observed from baseline to week 6. After ivuxolimab, CD8+ T cells had more expanded clones than CD4+ T cells on average. In the 0.1-3.0 mg/kg groups, partial responders had among the lowest normalized peripheral clonal expansion, particularly in CD8+ T cells. Low levels of normalized T-cell clonal expansion were also seen in some patients who did not respond.

Including cysteine and phenylalanine, the CDR3 has 18 amino acids. Of the read, only the CDR3 DNA is kept; its 54 bases are in frame from base 1. The junction shows trimming of 1 base on V and 0 bases on J, plus 17 bases between the germline ends. Via the germline V gene, CDR1 is SGHRS and CDR2 YFSETQ. The sequences come from CD4+ or CD8+ T cells sorted from blood, collected in a trial of the OX40 agonist ivuxolimab. This receptor was identified in an adult with an advanced solid tumor such as melanoma, head and neck, liver or kidney cancer. The V and J genes are TRBV5-1 and TRBJ1-3; the D gene assignment is ambiguous. The DNA sequence is TGCGCCAGCAGCTTGCCCCGACGGGAAGGCTCCTCTGGAAACACCATATATTTT. Its amino acids are CASSLPRREGSSGNTIYF.